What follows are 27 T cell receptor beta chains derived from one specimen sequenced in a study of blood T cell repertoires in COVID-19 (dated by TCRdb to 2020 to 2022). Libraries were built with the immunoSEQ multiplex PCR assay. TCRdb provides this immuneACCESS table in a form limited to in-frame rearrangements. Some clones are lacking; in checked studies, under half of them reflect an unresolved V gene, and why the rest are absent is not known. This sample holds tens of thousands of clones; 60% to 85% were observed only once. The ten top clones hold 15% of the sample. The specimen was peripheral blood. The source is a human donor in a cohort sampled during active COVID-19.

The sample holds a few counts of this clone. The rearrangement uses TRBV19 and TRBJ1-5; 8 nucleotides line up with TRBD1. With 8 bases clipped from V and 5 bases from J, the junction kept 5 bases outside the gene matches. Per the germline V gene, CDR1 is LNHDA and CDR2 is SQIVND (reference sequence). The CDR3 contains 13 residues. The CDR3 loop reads CASRDRGHQPQHF. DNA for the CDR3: TGTGCCAGTCGTGACAGGGGACATCAGCCCCAGCATTTT.

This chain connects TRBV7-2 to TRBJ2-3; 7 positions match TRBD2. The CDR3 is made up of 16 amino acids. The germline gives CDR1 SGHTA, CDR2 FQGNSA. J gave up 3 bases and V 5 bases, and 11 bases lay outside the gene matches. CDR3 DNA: TGTGCCAGCAGCCCCCACGGCGGGAGTGGGACAGATACGCAGTATTTT. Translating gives CASSPHGGSGTDTQYF.

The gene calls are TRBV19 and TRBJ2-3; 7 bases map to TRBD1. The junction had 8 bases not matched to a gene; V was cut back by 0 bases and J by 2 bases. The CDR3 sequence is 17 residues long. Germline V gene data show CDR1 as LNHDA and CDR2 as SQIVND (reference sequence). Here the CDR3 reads CASSIDGGRGPTDTQYF. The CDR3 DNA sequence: TGTGCCAGTAGTATAGATGGGGGAAGGGGGCCCACAGATACGCAGTATTTT.

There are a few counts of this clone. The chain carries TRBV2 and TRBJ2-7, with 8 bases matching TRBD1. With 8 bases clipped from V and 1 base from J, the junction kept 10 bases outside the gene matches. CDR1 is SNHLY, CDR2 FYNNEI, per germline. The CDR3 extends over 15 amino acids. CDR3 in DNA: TGTGCCAGCCAGGGCAGGGACAGGAGTTCCTACGAGCAGTACTTC. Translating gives CASQGRDRSSYEQYF. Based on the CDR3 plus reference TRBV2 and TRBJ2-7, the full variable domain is EPEVTQTPSHQVTQMGQEVILRCVPISNHLYFYWYRQILGQKVEFLVSFYNNEISEKSEIFDDQFSVERPDGSNFTLKIRSTKLEDSAMYFCASQGRDRSSYEQYFGPGTRLTVT.

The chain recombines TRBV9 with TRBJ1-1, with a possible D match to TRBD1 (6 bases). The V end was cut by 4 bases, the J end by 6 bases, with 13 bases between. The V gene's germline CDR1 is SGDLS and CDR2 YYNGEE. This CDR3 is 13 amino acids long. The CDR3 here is CASSPPGVAEAFF. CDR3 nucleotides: TGTGCCAGCAGCCCTCCAGGGGTCGCTGAAGCTTTCTTT.

As DNA, the CDR3 is TGTGCCAGCAGTATTACCCCGAGAGGAAACACCATATATTTT. Residues: CASSITPRGNTIYF. The V gene is TRBV6-5, the J gene TRBJ1-3; D gene uncertain. V was trimmed by 5 bases and J by 4 bases, leaving 12 bases between them. The CDR3 totals 14 residues. Germline loops: CDR1 MNHEY, CDR2 SVGAGI.

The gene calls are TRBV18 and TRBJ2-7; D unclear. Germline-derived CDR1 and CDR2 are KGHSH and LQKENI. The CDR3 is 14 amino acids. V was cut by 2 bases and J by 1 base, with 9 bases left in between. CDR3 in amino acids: CASSPEVYSYEQYV. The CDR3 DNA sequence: TGTGCCAGCTCACCAGAGGTATATTCCTACGAGCAGTACGTC.

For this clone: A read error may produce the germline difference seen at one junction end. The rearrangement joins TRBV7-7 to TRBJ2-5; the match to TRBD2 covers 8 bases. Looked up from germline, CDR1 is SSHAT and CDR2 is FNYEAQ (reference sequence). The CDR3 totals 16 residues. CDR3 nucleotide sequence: TGTGCTAGCAGCCTACGAGCGGGGGCTGTACAAGAGACCCAGTACTTC. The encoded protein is CASSLRAGAVQETQYF.

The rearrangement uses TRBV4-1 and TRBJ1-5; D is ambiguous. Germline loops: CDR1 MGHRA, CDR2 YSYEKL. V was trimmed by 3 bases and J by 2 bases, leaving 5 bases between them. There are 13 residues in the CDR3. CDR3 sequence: CASSQPGNQPQHF. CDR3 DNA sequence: TGCGCCAGCAGCCAGCCGGGCAATCAGCCCCAGCATTTT.

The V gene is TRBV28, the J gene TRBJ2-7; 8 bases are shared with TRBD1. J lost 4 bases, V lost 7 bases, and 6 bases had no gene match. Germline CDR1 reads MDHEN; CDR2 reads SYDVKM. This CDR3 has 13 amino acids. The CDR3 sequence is CASKTGGLYEQYF. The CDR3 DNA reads TGTGCCAGCAAAACAGGGGGTCTGTACGAGCAGTACTTC. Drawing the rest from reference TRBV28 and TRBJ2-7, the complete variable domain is DVKVTQSSRYLVKRTGEKVFLECVQDMDHENMFWYRQDPGLGLRLIYFSYDVKMKEKGDIPEGYSVSREKKERFSLILESASTNQTSMYLCASKTGGLYEQYFGPGTRLTVT.

CDR3: CASSYLVSGITEAFF. The CDR3 DNA follows: TGTGCCAGCAGTTACTTGGTGTCGGGTATAACTGAAGCTTTCTTT. The chain uses TRBV6-5 and TRBJ1-1; D is unresolved. Germline assignment: CDR1 MNHEY and CDR2 SVGAGI. Trimming took off 1 base at V and 5 bases at J, with 14 bases between the two ends. The CDR3 runs to 15 residues.

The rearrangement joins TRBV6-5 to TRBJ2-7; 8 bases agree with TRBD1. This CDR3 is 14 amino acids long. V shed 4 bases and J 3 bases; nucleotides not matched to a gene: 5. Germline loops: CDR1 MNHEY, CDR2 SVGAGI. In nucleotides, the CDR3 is TGTGCCAGCAGTTCCGGGACAGGAATCTACGAGCAGTACTTC. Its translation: CASSSGTGIYEQYF.

The CDR3 DNA is TGTGCCAGCAGTTACACCTCAGGGGGCCTAGGGTATGGCTACACCTTC. Translation gives CASSYTSGGLGYGYTF. The chain carries TRBV6-5 and TRBJ1-2; 8 positions match TRBD1. The CDR3 sequence is 16 residues long. Germline assignment: CDR1 MNHEY and CDR2 SVGAGI. The V gene end was trimmed by 2 bases and the J gene end by 5 bases; junction bases not matched to a gene: 10.

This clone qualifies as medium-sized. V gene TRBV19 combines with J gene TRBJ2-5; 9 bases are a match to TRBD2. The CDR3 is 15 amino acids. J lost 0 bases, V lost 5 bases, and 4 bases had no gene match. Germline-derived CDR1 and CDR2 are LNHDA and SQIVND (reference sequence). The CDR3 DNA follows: TGTGCCAGTAGTCTTAGCGGGAGTCACCAAGAGACCCAGTACTTC. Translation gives CASSLSGSHQETQYF.

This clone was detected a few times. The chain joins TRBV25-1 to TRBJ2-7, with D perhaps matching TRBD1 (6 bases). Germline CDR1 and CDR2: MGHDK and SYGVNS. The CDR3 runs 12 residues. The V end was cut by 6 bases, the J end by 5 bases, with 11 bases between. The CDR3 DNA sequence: TGTGCCAGCAGACAGGGAACCCACGAGCAGTACTTC. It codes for CASRQGTHEQYF.

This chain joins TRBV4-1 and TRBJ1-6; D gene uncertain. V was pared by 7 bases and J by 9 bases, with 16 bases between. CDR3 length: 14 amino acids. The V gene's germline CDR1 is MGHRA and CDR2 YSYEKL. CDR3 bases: TGCGCCAGCAACCCTGAGGGCAGAGGTTCACCCCTCCACTTT. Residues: CASNPEGRGSPLHF.

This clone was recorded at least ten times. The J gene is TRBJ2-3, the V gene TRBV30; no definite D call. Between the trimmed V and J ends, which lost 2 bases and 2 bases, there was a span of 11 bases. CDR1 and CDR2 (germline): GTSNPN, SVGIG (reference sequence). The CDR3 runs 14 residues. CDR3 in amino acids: CAWSWLGATDTQYF. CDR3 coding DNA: TGTGCCTGGAGTTGGCTAGGAGCCACAGATACGCAGTATTTT.

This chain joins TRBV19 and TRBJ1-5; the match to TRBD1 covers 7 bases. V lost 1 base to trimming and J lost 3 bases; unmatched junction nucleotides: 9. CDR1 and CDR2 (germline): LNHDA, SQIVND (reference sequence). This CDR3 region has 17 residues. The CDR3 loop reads CASSIGGDSPINQPQHF. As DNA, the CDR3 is TGTGCCAGTAGTATAGGAGGGGACAGTCCTATCAATCAGCCCCAGCATTTT.

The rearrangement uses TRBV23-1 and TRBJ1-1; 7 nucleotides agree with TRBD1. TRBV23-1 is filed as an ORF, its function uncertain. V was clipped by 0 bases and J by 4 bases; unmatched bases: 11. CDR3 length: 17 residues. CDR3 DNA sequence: TGCGCCAGCAGTCAATCGGACCCCGGGACAGTAGTCACTGAAGCTTTCTTT. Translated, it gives CASSQSDPGTVVTEAFF.

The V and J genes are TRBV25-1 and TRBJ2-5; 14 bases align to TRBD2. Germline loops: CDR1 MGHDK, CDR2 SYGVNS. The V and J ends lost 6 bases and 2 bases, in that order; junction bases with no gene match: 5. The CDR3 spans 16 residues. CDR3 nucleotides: TGTGCCAGCAGCCGAGGACTAGCGGGAGGACAAGAGACCCAGTACTTC. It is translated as CASSRGLAGGQETQYF.

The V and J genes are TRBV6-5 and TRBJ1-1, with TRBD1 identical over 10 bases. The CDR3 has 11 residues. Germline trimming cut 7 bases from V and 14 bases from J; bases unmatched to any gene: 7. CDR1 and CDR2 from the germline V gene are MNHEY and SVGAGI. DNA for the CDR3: TGTGCCAGCATTTCGGGACAGGGGTTATTCTTT. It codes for CASISGQGLFF.

CDR3 nucleotides: TGTGCCAGCAGTTACTGGCAGGGGGGCTATGGCTACACCTTC. Translation gives CASSYWQGGYGYTF. The chain links TRBV6-5 to TRBJ1-2; 7 nucleotides agree with TRBD1. The ends lost 1 base at V and 4 bases at J; junction bases unmatched: 3. The CDR3 has 14 residues. The germline V gene has CDR1 MNHEY and CDR2 SVGAGI.

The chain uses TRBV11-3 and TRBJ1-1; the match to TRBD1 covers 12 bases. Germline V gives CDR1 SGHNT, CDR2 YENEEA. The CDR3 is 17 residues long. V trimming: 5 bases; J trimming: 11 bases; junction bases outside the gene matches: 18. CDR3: CASSPAGTGGGTVFAFF. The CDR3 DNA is TGTGCCAGCAGCCCGGCCGGGACAGGGGGCGGGACTGTGTTTGCTTTCTTT.

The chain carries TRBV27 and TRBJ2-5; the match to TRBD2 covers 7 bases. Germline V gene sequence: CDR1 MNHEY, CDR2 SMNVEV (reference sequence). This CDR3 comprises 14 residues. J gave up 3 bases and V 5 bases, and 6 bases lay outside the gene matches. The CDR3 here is CASSGGGFKETQYF. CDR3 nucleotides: TGTGCCAGCAGTGGGGGAGGGTTTAAAGAGACCCAGTACTTC.

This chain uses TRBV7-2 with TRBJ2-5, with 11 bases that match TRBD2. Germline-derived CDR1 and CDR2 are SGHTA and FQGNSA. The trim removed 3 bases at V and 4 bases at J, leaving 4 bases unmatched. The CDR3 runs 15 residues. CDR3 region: CASSFSGRALETQYF. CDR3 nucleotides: TGTGCCAGCAGCTTTAGCGGGAGGGCCCTAGAGACCCAGTACTTC.

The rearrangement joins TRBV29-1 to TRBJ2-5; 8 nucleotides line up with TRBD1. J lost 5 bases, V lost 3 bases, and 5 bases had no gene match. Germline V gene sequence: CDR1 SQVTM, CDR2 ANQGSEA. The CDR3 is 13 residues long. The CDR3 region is CSVETGEWETQYF. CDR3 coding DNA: TGCAGCGTTGAGACAGGGGAATGGGAGACCCAGTACTTC.

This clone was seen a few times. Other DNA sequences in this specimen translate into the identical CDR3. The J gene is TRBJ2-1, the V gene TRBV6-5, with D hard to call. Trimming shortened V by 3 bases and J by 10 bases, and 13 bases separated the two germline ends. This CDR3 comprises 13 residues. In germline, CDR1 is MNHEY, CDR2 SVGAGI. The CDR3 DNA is TGTGCCAGCAGTTATTCCGCCACCAGGGAGCAGTTCTTC. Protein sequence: CASSYSATREQFF.